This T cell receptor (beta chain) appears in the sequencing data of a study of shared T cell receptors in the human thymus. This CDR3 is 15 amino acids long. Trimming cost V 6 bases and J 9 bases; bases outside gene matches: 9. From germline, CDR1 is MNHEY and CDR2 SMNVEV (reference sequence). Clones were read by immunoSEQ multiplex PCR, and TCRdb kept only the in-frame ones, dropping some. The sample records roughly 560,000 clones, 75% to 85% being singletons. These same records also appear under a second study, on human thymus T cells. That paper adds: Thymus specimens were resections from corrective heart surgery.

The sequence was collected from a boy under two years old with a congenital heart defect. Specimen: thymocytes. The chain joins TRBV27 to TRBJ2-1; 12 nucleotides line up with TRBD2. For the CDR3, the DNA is TGTGCCAGCAGGCGACTAGCGGGAGATGGTTGTGAGCAGTTCTTC. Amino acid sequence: CASRRLAGDGCEQFF.